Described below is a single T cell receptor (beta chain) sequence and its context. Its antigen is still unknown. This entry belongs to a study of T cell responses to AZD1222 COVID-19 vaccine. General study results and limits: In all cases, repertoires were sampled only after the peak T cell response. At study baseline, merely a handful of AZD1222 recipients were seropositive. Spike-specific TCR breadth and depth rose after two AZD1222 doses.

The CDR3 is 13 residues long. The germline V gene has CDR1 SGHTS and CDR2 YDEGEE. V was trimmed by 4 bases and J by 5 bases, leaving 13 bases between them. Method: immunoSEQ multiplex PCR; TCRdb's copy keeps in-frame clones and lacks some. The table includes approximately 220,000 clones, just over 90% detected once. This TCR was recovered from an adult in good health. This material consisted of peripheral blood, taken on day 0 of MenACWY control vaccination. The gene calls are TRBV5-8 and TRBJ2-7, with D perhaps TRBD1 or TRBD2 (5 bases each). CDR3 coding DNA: TGTGCCAGCAGCCCCCGGGGCACCGACGAGCAGTACTTC. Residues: CASSPRGTDEQYF.